This is a list of T cell receptor beta chains from one sample in a study of T cell repertoires in cytomegalovirus infection. Using its own MiXCR run on the reads, TCRdb lists one record per CDR3 protein. The profile shows 150,000 to 200,000 distinct CDR3 sequences, 28% of them singletons. Material for sequencing was PBMCs. The receptor source for this set is a human donor in good health (CMV status not recorded). Some clones in this sample may be carry-over from other donors' samples. Both conserved end residues are part of each CDR3. The D gene is left open where the match is weak. A row's size may be missing; if present it is once, few, many or a size class.

j_gene | d_gene | abundance | v_gene | CDR3nt | CDR3aa
TRBJ2-5 | NA | NA | TRBV5-1 | TGCGCCAGCAGCGCGTTGTGGGGGGCTGAGACCCAGTACTTC | CASSALWGAETQYF
TRBJ1-1 | NA | many | TRBV11-3 | TGTGCCAGCAGCTTAGGGGAGAGCTGGGAAGCTTTCTTT | CASSLGESWEAFF
TRBJ2-2 | NA | NA | TRBV7-3 | TGTGCCAGCAGCTTGAAGCCTTCGAACACCGGGGAGCTGTTTTTT | CASSLKPSNTGELFF
TRBJ1-1 | NA | NA | TRBV7-2 | TGTGCCAGCAGCCCAGAGTCCGGTCGGCAGAACACTGAAGCTTTCTTT | CASSPESGRQNTEAFF
TRBJ2-7 | NA | NA | TRBV7-8 | TGTGCCAGCAGCACCGAGGGGGGCGGTCCGTACGAGCAGTACTTC | CASSTEGGGPYEQYF
TRBJ1-6 | TRBD1 | NA | TRBV6-2/TRBV6-3 | TGTGCCAGCGAGGGACAGGGGAATTCACCCCTCCACTTT | CASEGQGNSPLHF
TRBJ1-2 | NA | NA | TRBV29-1 | TGCAGCGTTGAAGACAAAGGATGGGGAGGGTATGGCTACACCTTC | CSVEDKGWGGYGYTF
TRBJ1-5 | TRBD1 | NA | TRBV15 | TGTGCCACCAGCAGGGAGGGGGCCCAGCCCCAGCATTTT | CATSREGAQPQHF
TRBJ2-4 | NA | few | TRBV7-2 | TGTGCCAGCGGCCAAAGGGGAAGGGGCATTCAGTACTTC | CASGQRGRGIQYF
TRBJ2-5 | NA | NA | TRBV6-1 | TGTGCCACTGAGGAGCCCCAAGAGACCCAGTACTTC | CATEEPQETQYF
TRBJ2-3 | TRBD2 | few | TRBV11-2 | TGTGCCAGCAGCTTACAGACTAGCCCCAGCACAGATACGCAGTATTTT | CASSLQTSPSTDTQYF
TRBJ2-7 | TRBD1 | few | TRBV6-5 | TGTGCCAGCAGTTACTCCCGGACAGGGGTTGGGGAGCAGTACTTC | CASSYSRTGVGEQYF
TRBJ2-2 | NA | once | TRBV6-1 | TGTGCCAGCAGTTACGGTCTAGTCGGGGTCGGGGAGCTGTTTTTT | CASSYGLVGVGELFF
TRBJ2-7 | TRBD2 | few | TRBV7-2 | TGTGCCAGCAGCAGGCGAAGGACTAGCGGGGACGGATACGAGCAGTACTTC | CASSRRRTSGDGYEQYF
TRBJ1-1 | NA | NA | TRBV7-2 | TGTGCCAGCAGCTTAAGGAACAGGGACACTGAAGCTTTCTTT | CASSLRNRDTEAFF
TRBJ1-5 | TRBD1 | NA | TRBV18 | TGTGCCAGCTCACCAGACAGGGGCTCTGGTCAGCCCCAGCATTTT | CASSPDRGSGQPQHF
TRBJ2-7 | NA | few | TRBV6-2/TRBV6-3 | TGTGCCAGCAGTTACTCCTCTCTTTACGAGCAGTACTTC | CASSYSSLYEQYF
TRBJ2-7 | TRBD1 | once | TRBV5-6 | TGTGCCAGCAGCGTTACAGGGGTACACGAGCAGTACTTC | CASSVTGVHEQYF
TRBJ2-7 | NA | few | TRBV7-2 | TGTGCCAGCAGCTTAGAGGTGGCCTACGAGCAGTACTTC | CASSLEVAYEQYF
TRBJ2-1 | TRBD1 | NA | TRBV4-2 | TGTGCCAGCAGCCGGTACGGGACAGGAACTTACAATGAGCAGTTCTTC | CASSRYGTGTYNEQFF
TRBJ1-4 | NA | NA | TRBV5-6 | TGTGCCAGCAGTCCCACGAATGAGGATGAAAAACTGTTTTTT | CASSPTNEDEKLFF
TRBJ2-2 | NA | NA | TRBV7-4 | TGTGCCAGCAGCCTAAGACAGTCCACCGGGGAGCTGTTTTTT | CASSLRQSTGELFF
TRBJ2-3 | NA | NA | TRBV19 | TGTGCCAGTAGCGGACAGTACACAGATACGCAGTATTTT | CASSGQYTDTQYF
TRBJ1-4 | TRBD1 | once | TRBV6-6 | TGTGCCAGCAGCTACCAGGGGGTGAATGAAAAACTGTTTTTT | CASSYQGVNEKLFF
TRBJ2-1 | TRBD1 | NA | TRBV5-6 | TGTGCCAGCAGAAAGACAGGGGAGCCCACCTACAATGAGCAGTTCTTC | CASRKTGEPTYNEQFF
TRBJ1-1 | TRBD1 | NA | TRBV11-2 | TGTGCCAGCAGCTTAGATTATCGGCAGGGGGCCACTGAAGCTTTCTTT | CASSLDYRQGATEAFF
TRBJ2-3 | TRBD2 | NA | TRBV2 | TGTGCCAGCAGTGTCGGGGGGGCCAGAATGGATACGCAGTATTTT | CASSVGGARMDTQYF
TRBJ2-5 | TRBD1 | NA | TRBV7-2 | TGTGCCAGCAGCCGTGACAGGGTTGTGGAGACCCAGTACTTC | CASSRDRVVETQYF
TRBJ1-2 | TRBD1 | once | TRBV19 | TGTGCCAGTAGTCTCCTCGGACAGGGCCTCTATGGCTACACCTTC | CASSLLGQGLYGYTF
TRBJ1-2 | NA | NA | TRBV6-6 | TGTGCCAGCAGTCTCCTCGTTTCGGGGGCGAACAACTATGGCTACACCTTC | CASSLLVSGANNYGYTF
TRBJ2-1 | NA | NA | TRBV7-8 | TGTGCCAGCAGCTTTGGGGGGGCTTCGAGGAATGAGCAGTTCTTC | CASSFGGASRNEQFF